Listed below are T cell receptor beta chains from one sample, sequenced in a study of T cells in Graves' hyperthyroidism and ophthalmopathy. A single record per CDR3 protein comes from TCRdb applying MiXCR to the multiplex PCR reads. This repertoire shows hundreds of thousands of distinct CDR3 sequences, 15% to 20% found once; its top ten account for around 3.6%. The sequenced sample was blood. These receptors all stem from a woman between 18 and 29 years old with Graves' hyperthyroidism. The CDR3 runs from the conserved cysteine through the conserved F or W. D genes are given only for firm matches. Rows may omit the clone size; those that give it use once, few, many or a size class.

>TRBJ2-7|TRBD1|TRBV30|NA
TGTGCCTGGAGTGGCCACAGGGGGTACGAGCAGTACTTC
CAWSGHRGYEQYF
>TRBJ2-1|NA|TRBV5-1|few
TGCGCCAGCAGCCCGGTCGGCTTTTCAAGGGGATCCTACAATGAGCAGTTCTTC
CASSPVGFSRGSYNEQFF
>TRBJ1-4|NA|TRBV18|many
TGTGCCAGCTCACCAAGGGCAGCCGACAATGAAAAACTGTTTTTT
CASSPRAADNEKLFF
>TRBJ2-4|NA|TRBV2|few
TGTGCCAGCAGGCAAGGGATAAACATTCAGTACTTC
CASRQGINIQYF
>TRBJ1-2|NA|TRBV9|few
TGTGCCAGCACCTCCTTCGGACAGCGAAGCGGCTACACCTTC
CASTSFGQRSGYTF
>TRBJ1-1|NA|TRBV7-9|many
TGTGCCAGCAGCTCCTGGGACACCGAAGCTTTCTTT
CASSSWDTEAFF
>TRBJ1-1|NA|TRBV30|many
TGTGCCTGGAGTGGATTCGGCGGTGATCGGACTGAAGCTTTCTTT
CAWSGFGGDRTEAFF
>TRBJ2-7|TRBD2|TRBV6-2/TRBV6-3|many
TGTGCCAGCAGACGAGCGGGGGGTACCTACGAGCAGTACTTC
CASRRAGGTYEQYF
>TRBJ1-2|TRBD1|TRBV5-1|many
TGCGCCAGCAGCCCGGGACAGGGCGTCTATGGCTACACCTTC
CASSPGQGVYGYTF
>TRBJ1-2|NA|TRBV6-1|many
TGTGCCAGCAGTGAACGGAAGGCAACGATCTATGGCTACACCTTC
CASSERKATIYGYTF
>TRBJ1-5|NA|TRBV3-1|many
TGTGCCAGCAGCCAAGGCCTAGATCAGCCCCAGCATTTT
CASSQGLDQPQHF
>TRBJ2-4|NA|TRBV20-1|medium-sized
TGCAGTGCCCTACCGGCCAAAAACATTCAGTACTTC
CSALPAKNIQYF
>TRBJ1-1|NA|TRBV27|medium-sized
TGTGCCAGCATGACGGCAGCGAACACTGAAGCTTTCTTT
CASMTAANTEAFF
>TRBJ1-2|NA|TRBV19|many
TGTGCCAGTAGTCCCGGACGGAGCTATGGCTACACCTTC
CASSPGRSYGYTF
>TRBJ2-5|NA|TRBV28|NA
TGTGCCAGCGATCAACCTGGAGGCGGTTTAGAGACCCGGTACTTC
CASDQPGGGLETRYF
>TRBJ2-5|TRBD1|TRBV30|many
TGTGCCTGGAGTAAGGGGGCGGGTAGGGAGACCCAGTACTTC
CAWSKGAGRETQYF
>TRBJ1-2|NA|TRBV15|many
TGTGCCACCAGCAGACGATCCCGAGGTGGAGGGGGCTACACCTTC
CATSRRSRGGGGYTF
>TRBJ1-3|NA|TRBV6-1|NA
TGTGCCAGCACCGGGGGCGCGAGTCGTGGAAACACCATATATTTT
CASTGGASRGNTIYF
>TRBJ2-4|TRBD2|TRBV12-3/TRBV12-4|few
TGTGCCAGCAGTTTACGCCTAGCGGGGGCCTCCAAAAACATTCAGTACTTC
CASSLRLAGASKNIQYF
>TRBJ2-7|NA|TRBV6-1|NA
TGTGCCAGCACGGGCCTCTACGAGCAGTACTTC
CASTGLYEQYF
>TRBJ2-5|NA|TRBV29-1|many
TGCAGCGTTGACTCGCCTGGGGAGACCCAGTACTTC
CSVDSPGETQYF
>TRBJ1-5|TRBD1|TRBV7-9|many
TGTGCCAGCAGCTTGGACAGGGAACCGAATCAGCCCCAGCATTTT
CASSLDREPNQPQHF
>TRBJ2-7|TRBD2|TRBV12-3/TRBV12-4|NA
TGTGCCAGCAGGAGGACTAGCGGGGGCTACGAGCAGTACTTC
CASRRTSGGYEQYF
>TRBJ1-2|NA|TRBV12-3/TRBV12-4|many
TGTGCCACCAAATTTGACAGCCTCACCTCCCCCTATGGCTACACCTTC
CATKFDSLTSPYGYTF
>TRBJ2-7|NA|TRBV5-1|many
TGCGCCAGCAGCTTGGAGCTCCGTTTTTCCTACGAGCAGTACTTC
CASSLELRFSYEQYF
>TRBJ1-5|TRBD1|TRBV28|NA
TGTGCCAGCCGACAGGGCTATAGCAATCAGCCCCAGCATTTT
CASRQGYSNQPQHF
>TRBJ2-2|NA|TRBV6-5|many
TGTGCCAGCAGTACCGACGGTGCGAACACCGGGGAGCTGTTTTTT
CASSTDGANTGELFF
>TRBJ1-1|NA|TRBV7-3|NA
TGTGCCAGCAGCTGGTCTCCGGACACTGAAGCTTTCTTT
CASSWSPDTEAFF
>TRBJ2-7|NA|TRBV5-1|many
TGTGCCAGCAGTCTTGGGGAATACGAGCAGTACTTC
CASSLGEYEQYF
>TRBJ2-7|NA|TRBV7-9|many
TGTGCCAGCAGCTTCCTAGACGGAGCCTACGAGCAGTACTTC
CASSFLDGAYEQYF
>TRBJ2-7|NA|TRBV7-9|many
TGTGCCAGCAGCGCCGGGGGCGAGCAGTACTTC
CASSAGGEQYF
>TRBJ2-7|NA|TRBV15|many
TGTGCCACCAGCAGAGACGATCCAGGCCGGGACGAGCAGTACTTC
CATSRDDPGRDEQYF
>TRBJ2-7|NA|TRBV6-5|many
TGTGCCAGCAGAGGAAATACAGGGAAGCCCTACGAGCAGTACTTC
CASRGNTGKPYEQYF
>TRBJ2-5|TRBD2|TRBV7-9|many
TGTGCCAGCAGCTGGCGGGGGACCTTGCAAGAGACCCAGTACTTC
CASSWRGTLQETQYF
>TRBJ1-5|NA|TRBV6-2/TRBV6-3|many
TGTGCCCTCGCACGGGGTCGGAATCAGCCCCAGCATTTT
CALARGRNQPQHF
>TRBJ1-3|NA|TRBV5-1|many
TGCGCCAGCAGGACAGTCTCTGGAAACACCATATATTTT
CASRTVSGNTIYF
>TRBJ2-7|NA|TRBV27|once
TGTGCCAGCAGTCCCCTTACCCACGGTAGATCCTACGAGCAGTACTTC
CASSPLTHGRSYEQYF
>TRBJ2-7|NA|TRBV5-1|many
TGCGCCAGCAGCTTTTCCCCAGGGACCTACGAGCAGTACTTC
CASSFSPGTYEQYF
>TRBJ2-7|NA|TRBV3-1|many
TGTGCCAGCAGCCAGAGGGTCTACGAGCAGTACTTC
CASSQRVYEQYF
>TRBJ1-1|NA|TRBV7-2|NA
TGTGCCAGCAGCTTCCCTCCGGGGAGGCAGGCTTTCTTT
CASSFPPGRQAFF